Sequencing of this T cell receptor beta chain was carried out in a study of blood T cell repertoires in COVID-19. In the study overall: Samples came from the United States, Italy and Spain, spanning acute and convalescent COVID-19.

Profiled with immunoSEQ multiplex PCR; TCRdb holds only in-frame clones, not every one. The sample yields about 190,000 clones, 90% seen once. V shed 5 bases and J shed 5 bases, with 22 bases lying between them. The CDR3 spans 18 residues. Germline V CDR1 and CDR2: PRHDT, FYEKMQ (reference sequence). Input material: peripheral blood. The chain carries TRBV13 and TRBJ1-6, with a weak D call TRBD1 (5 bases). The sequence was obtained from a man aged 50 to 59 with acute or convalescent COVID-19. The CDR3 DNA reads TGTGCCAGCAGCCTCTCGGGACTCAGCCGAAGGGATAATTCACCCCTCCACTTT. Translation gives CASSLSGLSRRDNSPLHF.